Detailed here is one T cell receptor beta chain. Only in-frame clones appear in the TCRdb table, and some are missing; sequencing was by immunoSEQ multiplex PCR. This table has 100,000 to 150,000 clones, roughly 90% appearing once. CDR1 is SQVTM, CDR2 ANQGSEA, per germline. Between the trimmed V and J ends, which lost 3 bases and 3 bases, there was a span of 6 bases. The CDR3 has 11 amino acids. The data originate from a study of cytomegalovirus exposure and HLA in healthy donors. J is TRBJ2-7 and V is TRBV29-1; D gene uncertain. The clonotype comes from a man aged 30 to 45 in good health and CMV-seronegative. Sequenced input: PBMCs. Written as DNA, the CDR3 is TGCAGCGTTGAGGCAGACTACGAGCAGTACTTC. Protein: CSVEADYEQYF.